These T cell receptor beta chains were read from a single sample in a study of blood T cells in healthy people across ages. One entry per CDR3 protein, called by TCRdb with MiXCR from the 5' RACE reads. The table shows roughly 720,000 distinct CDR3 sequences, with approximately 55% occurring only once. The source material was blood. Receptors originate from a man aged 80 or over in good health. Both conserved end residues are part of each CDR3. Fields, in order: CDR3 length, J gene, clone size, D gene, V gene, CDR3 protein, CDR3 DNA. A D gene is named only where the DNA matches it firmly. Part of the rows lack a size; the others show once, few, many or a class for expanded clones.

>16|TRBJ2-1|.|TRBD2|TRBV5-1
CASSLFSSRVLAGQFF
TGCGCCAGCAGCTTGTTCTCCTCGCGGGTCCTAGCGGGGCAGTTCTTC
>15|TRBJ2-3|once|.|TRBV6-6
CASSDHGDGTDTQYF
TGTGCCAGCAGTGACCACGGGGATGGGACAGATACGCAGTATTTT
>16|TRBJ1-4|.|.|TRBV14
CASSPYTGMINEKLFF
TGTGCCAGCAGCCCTTATACAGGGATGATTAATGAAAAACTGTTTTTT
>15|TRBJ2-5|.|.|TRBV12-3/TRBV12-4
CASNSGTLDSETQYF
TGTGCCAGCAATTCCGGGACATTGGATTCGGAGACCCAGTACTTC
>17|TRBJ2-1|.|.|TRBV2
CASKWAQTATFYNEQFF
TGTGCCAGCAAGTGGGCCCAGACAGCAACCTTTTACAATGAGCAGTTCTTC
>14|TRBJ2-1|.|.|TRBV3-1
CASSQAVLLTEQFF
TGTGCCAGCAGCCAAGCCGTCCTACTAACGGAGCAGTTCTTC
>15|TRBJ2-7|few|TRBD2|TRBV5-6
CASSLRGLPAYEQYF
TGTGCCAGCAGTTTGAGGGGACTACCCGCCTACGAGCAGTACTTC
>14|TRBJ2-7|few|.|TRBV29-1
CSFARDGSSYEQYF
TGCAGCTTTGCCCGGGACGGAAGCTCCTACGAGCAGTACTTC
>14|TRBJ2-1|.|.|TRBV20-1
CSAPPGGAYNEQFF
TGCAGTGCCCCCCCCGGGGGAGCCTACAATGAGCAGTTCTTC
>15|TRBJ2-1|few|TRBD2|TRBV9
CASSVQLAGGNEQFF
TGTGCCAGCAGCGTACAACTAGCGGGGGGGAATGAGCAGTTCTTC
>15|TRBJ1-2|.|.|TRBV15
CATSRDRRTNYGYTF
TGTGCCACCAGCAGAGATCGCAGGACCAACTATGGCTACACCTTC
>15|TRBJ2-2|few|.|TRBV6-2/TRBV6-3
CASIYGTPNTGELFF
TGTGCCAGCATTTACGGGACTCCGAACACCGGGGAGCTGTTTTTT
>15|TRBJ2-1|.|TRBD2|TRBV5-5
CASSGTSGSPNEQFF
TGTGCCAGCAGCGGGACTAGCGGGAGCCCCAATGAGCAGTTCTTC
>17|TRBJ2-5|few|TRBD1|TRBV5-1
CASSTGTDPRRQETQYF
TGCGCCAGCAGCACAGGGACAGACCCCAGGAGGCAAGAGACCCAGTACTTC
>15|TRBJ2-5|.|.|TRBV29-1
CSVKVEVKGVAAQYF
TGCAGCGTTAAAGTCGAAGTCAAGGGCGTAGCGGCCCAGTACTTC
>12|TRBJ1-2|.|.|TRBV20-1
CSALEGIYGYTF
TGCAGTGCTCTCGAAGGGATTTATGGCTACACCTTC
>17|TRBJ2-1|.|TRBD2|TRBV24-1
CATRRSGRPHLPNEQFF
TGTGCCACCAGAAGAAGCGGGAGGCCCCACCTCCCCAATGAGCAGTTCTTC
>15|TRBJ1-5|few|TRBD1|TRBV10-3
CAISGGQGVHQPQHF
TGTGCCATCAGTGGCGGACAGGGGGTCCATCAGCCCCAGCATTTT
>13|TRBJ1-1|.|.|TRBV10-3
CAIRGPGPTEAFF
TGTGCCATCAGGGGGCCCGGTCCCACTGAAGCTTTCTTT
>14|TRBJ2-5|.|.|TRBV20-1
CSAQKGGPEETQYF
TGCAGTGCCCAGAAGGGGGGCCCTGAAGAGACCCAGTACTTC
>11|TRBJ2-3|once|.|TRBV20-1
CSAGWDVGAYF
TGCAGTGCCGGGTGGGACGTAGGCGCGTATTTT
>14|TRBJ2-5|.|TRBD1|TRBV5-1
CASSAATGQETQYF
TGCGCCAGCAGCGCAGCGACAGGGCAAGAGACCCAGTACTTC
>12|TRBJ1-4|once|.|TRBV15
CATSRPTEKLFF
TGTGCCACCAGCAGGCCGACTGAAAAACTGTTTTTT
>13|TRBJ2-7|few|TRBD1|TRBV29-1
CSARADRPYEQYF
TGCAGCGCCCGCGCGGACAGGCCCTACGAGCAGTACTTC
>14|TRBJ2-1|.|.|TRBV29-1
CSVDRGTRYNEQFF
TGCAGCGTTGACCGAGGGACACGCTACAATGAGCAGTTCTTC
>14|TRBJ1-5|.|.|TRBV15
CATSTGGPNQPQHF
TGTGCCACCAGCACTGGGGGGCCTAATCAGCCCCAGCATTTT
>13|TRBJ1-2|.|TRBD1|TRBV25-1
CASTKGAGYGYTF
TGTGCCAGCACTAAGGGGGCAGGCTATGGCTACACCTTC
>15|TRBJ2-7|few|TRBD1|TRBV5-1
CASSSPGQETYEQYF
TGCGCCAGCAGCTCCCCGGGACAGGAGACCTACGAGCAGTACTTC
>14|TRBJ2-3|.|.|TRBV5-1
CASSLTDQADTQYF
TGCGCCAGCAGCTTGACCGACCAGGCGGATACGCAGTATTTT